This TCR beta chain was recorded in a study of OX40 agonist ivuxolimab in advanced cancers. Looked up from germline, CDR1 is SGHNT and CDR2 is YYREEE (reference sequence). The CDR3 contains 14 residues. Trimming shortened V by 1 base and J by 4 bases, and 11 bases separated the two germline ends. Assay: immunoSEQ multiplex PCR; the TCRdb copy retains only in-frame clones and omits some. The sample comprises tens of thousands of clones, almost 90% of which are singletons, and roughly 3.5% rests with the top ten. The receptor was isolated from an adult with an advanced solid tumor such as melanoma, head and neck, liver or kidney cancer. Sequenced here: CD4+ or CD8+ T cells sorted from blood, sampled in a trial of the OX40 agonist ivuxolimab. V and J are TRBV5-4 and TRBJ1-2; TRBD1 is a possible D gene (6 bases). The CDR3 nucleotides are TGTGCCAGCAGCTTGAGTGGGGGCGGCTATGGCTACACCTTC. It encodes CASSLSGGGYGYTF.